These T cell receptor beta chains were read from a single sample in a study of shared clonotypes between healthy human individuals. Libraries were prepared by immunoSEQ multiplex PCR; TCRdb keeps only in-frame clonotypes and omits some of them. Among about 1,500,000 clones, around 95% were seen once, and the ten largest hold 1.2%. Specimen: naive CD4+ T cells sorted from blood. The receptors come from a man in his thirties or forties in good health. CDR3s include the opening cysteine and the closing phenylalanine or tryptophan. Fields, in order: D gene, clone size, J gene, V gene, CDR3 protein, CDR3 DNA. D genes are given only for firm matches. Rows give clone size only sometimes, using once, few, many, or a class for an expanded clone.

D gene: .
clone size: .
J gene: TRBJ2-2
V gene: TRBV7-8
CDR3 protein: CASSLRQAGGRTGELFF
CDR3 DNA: TGTGCCAGCAGCTTAAGGCAGGCAGGGGGGAGGACCGGGGAGCTGTTTTTT

D gene: TRBD1
clone size: .
J gene: TRBJ1-2
V gene: TRBV4-3
CDR3 protein: CASSQDSRTGDYGYTF
CDR3 DNA: TGCGCCAGCAGCCAAGATAGCCGGACAGGGGATTATGGCTACACCTTC

D gene: .
clone size: .
J gene: TRBJ2-3
V gene: TRBV7-7
CDR3 protein: CASSPLDTGLGDTQYF
CDR3 DNA: TGTGCTAGCAGCCCCTTGGACACAGGCTTGGGAGATACGCAGTATTTT

D gene: .
clone size: .
J gene: TRBJ2-6
V gene: TRBV5-4
CDR3 protein: CASSPMVSGANVLTF
CDR3 DNA: TGTGCCAGCAGCCCAATGGTCTCTGGGGCCAACGTCCTGACTTTC

D gene: .
clone size: .
J gene: TRBJ1-1
V gene: TRBV10-3
CDR3 protein: CAISGPGRDGAFF
CDR3 DNA: TGTGCCATCAGTGGGCCGGGCAGGGATGGTGCTTTCTTT

D gene: .
clone size: .
J gene: TRBJ2-1
V gene: TRBV7-3
CDR3 protein: CASSFDRSYNEQFF
CDR3 DNA: TGTGCCAGCAGCTTCGACAGGTCCTACAATGAGCAGTTCTTC

D gene: TRBD2
clone size: .
J gene: TRBJ2-7
V gene: TRBV5-1
CDR3 protein: CASSLALSQRGFYEQYF
CDR3 DNA: TGCGCCAGCAGCTTGGCCTTATCACAGCGGGGTTTCTACGAGCAGTACTTC

D gene: .
clone size: .
J gene: TRBJ2-1
V gene: TRBV2
CDR3 protein: CASSSGRYNEQFF
CDR3 DNA: TGTGCCAGCAGTTCCGGACGGTACAATGAGCAGTTCTTC

D gene: .
clone size: once
J gene: TRBJ2-7
V gene: TRBV2
CDR3 protein: CASKDTASYEQYF
CDR3 DNA: TGTGCCAGCAAGGACACAGCTTCATACGAGCAGTACTTC

D gene: TRBD2
clone size: .
J gene: TRBJ2-7
V gene: TRBV5-4
CDR3 protein: CASSQGLAGDEQYF
CDR3 DNA: TGTGCCAGCAGCCAGGGACTAGCGGGAGACGAGCAGTACTTC

D gene: .
clone size: .
J gene: TRBJ2-1
V gene: TRBV5-1
CDR3 protein: CASSFQDNEQFF
CDR3 DNA: TGCGCCAGCAGCTTCCAGGACAATGAGCAGTTCTTC

D gene: .
clone size: .
J gene: TRBJ2-2
V gene: TRBV15
CDR3 protein: CATSRESVNTGELFF
CDR3 DNA: TGTGCCACCAGCAGAGAATCCGTGAACACCGGGGAGCTGTTTTTT

D gene: .
clone size: .
J gene: TRBJ1-1
V gene: TRBV7-3
CDR3 protein: CASSLKRNTEAFF
CDR3 DNA: TGTGCCAGCAGCTTAAAACGCAACACTGAAGCTTTCTTT

D gene: TRBD2
clone size: .
J gene: TRBJ2-1
V gene: TRBV27
CDR3 protein: CASSPRLRPPVIAGTTYNEQFF
CDR3 DNA: TGTGCCAGCAGTCCCCGACTCCGGCCTCCCGTAATAGCGGGCACAACCTACAATGAGCAGTTCTTC

D gene: TRBD2
clone size: .
J gene: TRBJ2-5
V gene: TRBV5-4
CDR3 protein: CASSWTSGQETQYF
CDR3 DNA: TGTGCCAGCAGCTGGACTAGCGGTCAAGAGACCCAGTACTTC

D gene: .
clone size: .
J gene: TRBJ2-7
V gene: TRBV7-2
CDR3 protein: CASSLGVADYEQYF
CDR3 DNA: TGTGCCAGCAGCTTGGGGGTAGCGGACTACGAGCAGTACTTC

D gene: .
clone size: .
J gene: TRBJ1-1
V gene: TRBV18
CDR3 protein: CASSVTREVVGTEAFF
CDR3 DNA: TGTGCCAGCTCAGTGACTAGGGAGGTAGTCGGGACTGAAGCTTTCTTT

D gene: .
clone size: .
J gene: TRBJ2-1
V gene: TRBV5-1
CDR3 protein: CASSLLPAMHEQFF
CDR3 DNA: TGCGCCAGCAGCTTGCTACCAGCGATGCATGAGCAGTTCTTC

D gene: TRBD1
clone size: .
J gene: TRBJ2-7
V gene: TRBV19
CDR3 protein: CASSIGDSFAQPSEQYF
CDR3 DNA: TGTGCCAGTAGTATAGGGGACAGCTTCGCACAACCAAGCGAGCAGTACTTC

D gene: .
clone size: .
J gene: TRBJ1-2
V gene: TRBV27
CDR3 protein: CASRRGTPTVYGYTF
CDR3 DNA: TGTGCCAGCAGGAGAGGGACCCCAACCGTGTATGGCTACACCTTC

D gene: .
clone size: .
J gene: TRBJ2-7
V gene: TRBV10-3
CDR3 protein: CAISEVARYEQYF
CDR3 DNA: TGTGCCATCAGTGAAGTTGCGAGATACGAGCAGTACTTC

D gene: .
clone size: .
J gene: TRBJ1-2
V gene: TRBV7-2
CDR3 protein: CASSFGSTVPRDGYTF
CDR3 DNA: TGTGCCAGCAGCTTTGGGTCGACAGTCCCCAGGGATGGCTACACCTTC

D gene: TRBD1
clone size: .
J gene: TRBJ1-4
V gene: TRBV7-6
CDR3 protein: CASTFGDRGPNDRFCEKLFF
CDR3 DNA: TGTGCCAGCACCTTCGGGGACAGGGGCCCGAACGATCGTTTTTGTGAAAAACTGTTTTTT

D gene: TRBD1
clone size: .
J gene: TRBJ2-1
V gene: TRBV10-3
CDR3 protein: CAIRSGGDEQFF
CDR3 DNA: TGTGCCATCCGCTCAGGGGGCGATGAGCAGTTCTTC

D gene: .
clone size: .
J gene: TRBJ2-7
V gene: TRBV15
CDR3 protein: CATSRSRGTSGEQYF
CDR3 DNA: TGTGCCACCAGCAGATCAAGGGGAACTTCGGGCGAGCAGTACTTC

D gene: .
clone size: .
J gene: TRBJ2-3
V gene: TRBV19
CDR3 protein: CASTTRPTDTQYF
CDR3 DNA: TGTGCCAGTACGACCAGACCCACAGATACGCAGTATTTT

D gene: .
clone size: few
J gene: TRBJ1-1
V gene: TRBV29-1
CDR3 protein: CSVGDGPQFF
CDR3 DNA: TGCAGCGTTGGAGACGGCCCGCAATTCTTT

D gene: .
clone size: .
J gene: TRBJ2-1
V gene: TRBV28
CDR3 protein: CASSPRWRSYNEQFF
CDR3 DNA: TGTGCCAGCAGTCCCCGTTGGAGATCCTACAATGAGCAGTTCTTC

D gene: .
clone size: once
J gene: TRBJ2-1
V gene: TRBV18
CDR3 protein: CASSPPGAELYNEQFF
CDR3 DNA: TGTGCCAGCTCACCACCCGGTGCGGAGCTGTACAATGAGCAGTTCTTC

D gene: .
clone size: .
J gene: TRBJ2-3
V gene: TRBV6-6
CDR3 protein: CASSSQGGGSTDTQYF
CDR3 DNA: TGTGCCAGCAGTTCCCAGGGAGGGGGGAGCACAGATACGCAGTATTTT

D gene: .
clone size: .
J gene: TRBJ1-2
V gene: TRBV27
CDR3 protein: CASPLEGHQNYGYTF
CDR3 DNA: TGTGCCAGTCCACTGGAGGGACACCAAAACTATGGCTACACCTTC

D gene: .
clone size: .
J gene: TRBJ1-4
V gene: TRBV6-1
CDR3 protein: CASTTTGPNEKLFF
CDR3 DNA: TGTGCCAGCACCACGACAGGCCCAAATGAAAAACTGTTTTTT

D gene: .
clone size: .
J gene: TRBJ2-7
V gene: TRBV7-3
CDR3 protein: CASSLQGFGPSSYEQYF
CDR3 DNA: TGTGCCAGCAGCTTACAGGGTTTCGGCCCCAGCTCCTACGAGCAGTACTTC

D gene: .
clone size: .
J gene: TRBJ2-7
V gene: TRBV18
CDR3 protein: CASSPMDREQYF
CDR3 DNA: TGTGCCAGCTCACCGATGGACCGGGAGCAGTACTTC

D gene: TRBD1
clone size: .
J gene: TRBJ1-5
V gene: TRBV18
CDR3 protein: CASSPAGTGVNQPQHF
CDR3 DNA: TGTGCCAGCTCACCGGCCGGGACAGGGGTCAATCAGCCCCAGCATTTT

D gene: .
clone size: .
J gene: TRBJ1-3
V gene: TRBV7-8
CDR3 protein: CASSLGGQGSSATIYF
CDR3 DNA: TGTGCCAGCAGCTTGGGGGGGCAGGGCAGCTCGGCCACCATATATTTT

D gene: .
clone size: .
J gene: TRBJ1-4
V gene: TRBV5-1
CDR3 protein: CASSFERDSGFPLFF
CDR3 DNA: TGCGCCAGCAGCTTTGAACGAGACAGCGGTTTCCCGCTGTTTTTT

D gene: .
clone size: once
J gene: TRBJ2-7
V gene: TRBV7-9
CDR3 protein: CASSLPGVSYEQYF
CDR3 DNA: TGTGCCAGCAGCTTGCCGGGAGTCTCCTACGAGCAGTACTTC

D gene: TRBD2
clone size: .
J gene: TRBJ2-5
V gene: TRBV7-2
CDR3 protein: CASSLAGTSGTLGQYF
CDR3 DNA: TGTGCCAGCAGCTTAGCGGGGACTAGCGGGACGCTTGGCCAGTACTTC

D gene: .
clone size: .
J gene: TRBJ1-4
V gene: TRBV9
CDR3 protein: CASSVQTGLNEKLFF
CDR3 DNA: TGTGCCAGCAGCGTCCAGACAGGACTTAATGAAAAACTGTTTTTT

D gene: TRBD1
clone size: .
J gene: TRBJ1-5
V gene: TRBV28
CDR3 protein: CASSRTGSGQPQHF
CDR3 DNA: TGTGCCAGCAGCCGGACAGGGTCCGGGCAGCCCCAGCATTTT

D gene: TRBD2
clone size: .
J gene: TRBJ2-1
V gene: TRBV6-5
CDR3 protein: CASSNRLAGGYEQFF
CDR3 DNA: TGTGCCAGCAGTAATCGACTAGCGGGAGGCTATGAGCAGTTCTTC

D gene: .
clone size: .
J gene: TRBJ2-4
V gene: TRBV28
CDR3 protein: CASSGAKNIQYF
CDR3 DNA: TGTGCCAGCAGTGGAGCCAAAAACATTCAGTACTTC

D gene: .
clone size: .
J gene: TRBJ2-3
V gene: TRBV20-1
CDR3 protein: CSARMSDTQYF
CDR3 DNA: TGCAGTGCCCGCATGTCAGATACGCAGTATTTT

D gene: .
clone size: .
J gene: TRBJ2-7
V gene: TRBV5-4
CDR3 protein: CASSLISSVGSEQYF
CDR3 DNA: TGTGCCAGCAGCTTGATCTCCTCGGTTGGCTCCGAGCAGTACTTC

D gene: TRBD2
clone size: .
J gene: TRBJ2-1
V gene: TRBV4-1
CDR3 protein: CASSQELAGVVYNEQFF
CDR3 DNA: TGCGCCAGCAGCCAAGAACTAGCGGGAGTGGTCTACAATGAGCAGTTCTTC

D gene: .
clone size: .
J gene: TRBJ2-1
V gene: TRBV5-4
CDR3 protein: CASSLGGVNAYNEQFF
CDR3 DNA: TGTGCCAGCAGCCTGGGTGGGGTAAACGCCTACAATGAGCAGTTCTTC

D gene: .
clone size: .
J gene: TRBJ2-3
V gene: TRBV11-3
CDR3 protein: CASSLVGVSTDTQYF
CDR3 DNA: TGTGCCAGCAGCTTAGTTGGGGTTAGCACAGATACGCAGTATTTT

D gene: .
clone size: once
J gene: TRBJ2-1
V gene: TRBV7-2
CDR3 protein: CAGTGYNEQFF
CDR3 DNA: TGTGCCGGCACAGGGTATAATGAGCAGTTCTTC